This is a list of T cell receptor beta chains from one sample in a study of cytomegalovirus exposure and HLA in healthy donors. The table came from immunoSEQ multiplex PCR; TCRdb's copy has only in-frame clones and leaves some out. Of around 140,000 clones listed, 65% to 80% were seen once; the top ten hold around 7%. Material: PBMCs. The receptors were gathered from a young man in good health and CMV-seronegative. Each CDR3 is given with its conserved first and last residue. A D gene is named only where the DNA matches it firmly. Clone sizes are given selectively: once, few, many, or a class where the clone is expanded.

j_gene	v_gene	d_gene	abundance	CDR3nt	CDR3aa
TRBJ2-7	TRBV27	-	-	TGTGCCAGCAGTTTGGGTCTAGCGAGGTCCTACGAGCAGTACTTC	CASSLGLARSYEQYF
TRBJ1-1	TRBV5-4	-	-	TGTGCCAGCAGCTTGACACAGAGTGAAGCTTTCTTT	CASSLTQSEAFF
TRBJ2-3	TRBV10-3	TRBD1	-	TGTGCCATCACCCGGGACAGGGGGGAAAATACGCAGTATTTT	CAITRDRGENTQYF
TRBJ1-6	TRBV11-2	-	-	TGTGCCAGCAGCTTAGTCCCCAGAGGGCCTAATAATTCACCCCTCCACTTT	CASSLVPRGPNNSPLHF
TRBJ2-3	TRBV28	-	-	TGTGCCAGCAGTTCCGGAGCCGCTAGCACAGATACGCAGTATTTT	CASSSGAASTDTQYF
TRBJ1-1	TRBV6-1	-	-	TGTGCCAGCAGTGAAGCCCAGGGAGCGGGCACTGAAGCTTTCTTT	CASSEAQGAGTEAFF
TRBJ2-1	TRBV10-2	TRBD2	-	TGCGCCAGCAGTGTCTTAGCGGGAGAGTACAATGAGCAGTTCTTC	CASSVLAGEYNEQFF
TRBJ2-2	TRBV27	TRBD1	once	TGTGCCAGCAGTCCTCGCCCGGGACAGGGTTCCGGGGAGCTGTTTTTT	CASSPRPGQGSGELFF
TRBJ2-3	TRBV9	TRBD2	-	TGTGCCAGCAGCGTGGGGGGACTAGCGGGAGGAACGCAGTATTTT	CASSVGGLAGGTQYF
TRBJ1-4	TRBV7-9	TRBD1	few	TGTGCCAGCAACTACTTGACAGGGGATTATGCTAATGAAAAACTGTTTTTT	CASNYLTGDYANEKLFF
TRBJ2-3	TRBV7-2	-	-	TGTGCCAGCAGCTTCGGGGGGCGCTTTGATACGCAGTATTTT	CASSFGGRFDTQYF
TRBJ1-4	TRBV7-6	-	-	TGTGCCAGCATTCTCTCGCCTGGGGGGTGTAATGAAAAACTGTTTTTT	CASILSPGGCNEKLFF
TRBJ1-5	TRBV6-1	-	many	TGTGCCAGCAGTGAATTTAGAGGCAATCAGCCCCAGCATTTT	CASSEFRGNQPQHF
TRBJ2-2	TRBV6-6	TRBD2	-	TGTGCCAGCAGCCCGGCGGGGGGGGCCAGGGAGCTGTTTTTT	CASSPAGGARELFF
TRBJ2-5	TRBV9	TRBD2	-	TGTGCCAGCAGCGACGGACTAGCGGGGCCCCTGTACCAAGAGACCCAGTACTTC	CASSDGLAGPLYQETQYF
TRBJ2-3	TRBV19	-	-	TGTGCCAGTAGTCTGGACACCTTCACAGATACGCAGTATTTT	CASSLDTFTDTQYF
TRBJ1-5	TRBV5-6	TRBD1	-	TGTGCCAGCAGCGCCATGACAGGGGGCAATCAGCCCCAGCATTTT	CASSAMTGGNQPQHF
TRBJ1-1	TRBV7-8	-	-	TGTGCCAGCAGCTTAGGGCGTACACTGGCGGGGACTGAAGCTTTCTTT	CASSLGRTLAGTEAFF
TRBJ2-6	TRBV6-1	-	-	TGTGCCAGCAGTGAAGAAGAGTCTGGGGCCAACGTCCTGACTTTC	CASSEEESGANVLTF
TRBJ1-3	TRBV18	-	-	TGTGCCAGCTCAGTGACTCCTGACTCTGGAAACACCATATATTTT	CASSVTPDSGNTIYF
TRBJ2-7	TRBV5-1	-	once	TGCGCCAGCAGCTTGGCCCCTCGACAGGGAGGGCAGTACTTC	CASSLAPRQGGQYF
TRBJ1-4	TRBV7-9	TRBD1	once	TGTGCCAGCAGCCCGGGACAGGGGAATGAAAAACTGTTTTTT	CASSPGQGNEKLFF
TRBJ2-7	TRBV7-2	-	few	TGTGCCAGCAGCGTAGCGACTAGGGACTACGAGCAGTACTTC	CASSVATRDYEQYF
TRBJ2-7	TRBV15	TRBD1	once	TGTGCCACCAGCAGAGATCCGGCAGGGACAGGAGAGCAGTACTTC	CATSRDPAGTGEQYF
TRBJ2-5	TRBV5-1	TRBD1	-	TGCGCCAGCAGCTTGGGGCGGACAGGGGGCGGAGAGACCCAGTACTTC	CASSLGRTGGGETQYF
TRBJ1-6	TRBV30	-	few	TGTGCCTGGAGTGTACTGGGGACTACCAGGATGACCCTCCACTTT	CAWSVLGTTRMTLHF
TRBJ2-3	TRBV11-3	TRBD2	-	TGTGCCAGCAGCTTAGGGCGGGAGTCTGGTACGCAGTATTTT	CASSLGRESGTQYF
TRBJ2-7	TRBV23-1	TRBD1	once	TGCGCCAGCAGTCGAGACAGGGGACCTCCGTTCTCCTACGAGCAGTACTTC	CASSRDRGPPFSYEQYF
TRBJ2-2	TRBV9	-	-	TGTGCCAGCAGCCCCCGACAAGGGGGAAACACCGGGGAGCTGTTTTTT	CASSPRQGGNTGELFF
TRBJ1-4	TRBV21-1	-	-	TGTGCCAGCAGCAGCCCGACAGGGCCAACTAATGAAAAACTGTTTTTT	CASSSPTGPTNEKLFF
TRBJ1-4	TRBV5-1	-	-	TGCGCCAGCAGCTTGGTCGGAGCAGATAATGAAAAACTGTTTTTT	CASSLVGADNEKLFF
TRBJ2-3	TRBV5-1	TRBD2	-	TGCGCCAGCAGCCGGGCTCTGGGACTAGCGGCCACAGATACGCAGTATTTT	CASSRALGLAATDTQYF
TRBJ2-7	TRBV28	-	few	TGTGCCAGCAGTAGTGTCAGCGAAACCTACGAGCAGTACTTC	CASSSVSETYEQYF
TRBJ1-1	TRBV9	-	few	TGTGCCAGCAGCGTAGAGGTAGGGGCTACCTCCGGGGCTTTCTTT	CASSVEVGATSGAFF
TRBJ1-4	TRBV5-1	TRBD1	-	TGCGCCAGCAGCTTGGGACAGGGTCAGGAAAAACTGTTTTTT	CASSLGQGQEKLFF
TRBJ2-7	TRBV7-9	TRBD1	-	TGTGCCAGCAGCGAAGACAGGGCCTCGAGCGAGCAGTACTTC	CASSEDRASSEQYF
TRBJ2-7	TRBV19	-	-	TGTGCCAGTAGTATAAACCAGGGCTACGAGCAGTACTTC	CASSINQGYEQYF
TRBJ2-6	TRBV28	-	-	TGTGCCAGCAGTTCTACAGGCAACTCTGGGGCCAACGTCCTGACTTTC	CASSSTGNSGANVLTF
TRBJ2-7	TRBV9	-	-	TGTGCCAGCAGCCGCCAGGGACAAGCCTACGAGCAGTACTTC	CASSRQGQAYEQYF
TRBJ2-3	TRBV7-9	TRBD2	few	TGTGCCAGCAGCCCCTTTAGCGGGAGTCTCAGAGATACGCAGTATTTT	CASSPFSGSLRDTQYF
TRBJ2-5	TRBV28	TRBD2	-	TGTGCCAGCAGTTTAGTTTATGGGCTAGCGGGAGGTCTAGAGACCCAGTACTTC	CASSLVYGLAGGLETQYF
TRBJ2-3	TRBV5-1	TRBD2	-	TGCGCCAGCAGCCCCACCGGGACTAGCGGCACAGATACGCAGTATTTT	CASSPTGTSGTDTQYF
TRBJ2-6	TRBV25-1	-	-	TGTGCCAGCAGTGAATATTTCCAATCAGGGGCTGGGGCCAACGGCCTGACTTTC	CASSEYFQSGAGANGLTF
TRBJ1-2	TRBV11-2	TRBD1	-	TGTGCCAGCAGCCCTCAACAGGGGTTTGGCGGCTACACCTTC	CASSPQQGFGGYTF
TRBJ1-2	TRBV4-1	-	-	TGCGCCAGCAGCCTGACTACAGCTAACTATGGCTACACCTTC	CASSLTTANYGYTF
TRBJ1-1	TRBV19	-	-	TGTGCCAGTAGTATAGTTTTTAGCGGGGGGGCCACTGAAGCTTTCTTT	CASSIVFSGGATEAFF
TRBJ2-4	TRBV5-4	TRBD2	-	TGTGCCAGCAGCTTGGGTGGGGGGGACAAAAACATTCAGTACTTC	CASSLGGGDKNIQYF
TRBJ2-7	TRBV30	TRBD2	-	TGTGCCTGGAGACTAGCGGGAGGTTACGAGCAGTACTTC	CAWRLAGGYEQYF
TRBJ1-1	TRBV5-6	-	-	TGTGCCAGCAGCTTGGGAGGAGGGAACACTGAAGCTTTCTTT	CASSLGGGNTEAFF
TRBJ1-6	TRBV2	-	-	TGTGCCAGCCGGGACTCCAATTCACCCCTCCACTTT	CASRDSNSPLHF
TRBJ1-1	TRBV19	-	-	TGTGCCAGTAGTATCAGGACAGAAAACACTGAAGCTTTCTTT	CASSIRTENTEAFF
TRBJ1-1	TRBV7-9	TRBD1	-	TGTGCCAGCAACAAACAGGGGGCTGGCACTGAAGCTTTCTTT	CASNKQGAGTEAFF
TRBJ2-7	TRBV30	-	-	TGTGCCTGGAGTTTCGGGGCCTACGAGCAGTACTTC	CAWSFGAYEQYF
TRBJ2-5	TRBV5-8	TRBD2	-	TGTGCCAGCAGCTTGGCCAGTAGCGGGAGGTACCAAGAGACCCAGTACTTC	CASSLASSGRYQETQYF
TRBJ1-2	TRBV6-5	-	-	TGTGCCAGCAGTTACTACCTAAACGGTGGCTACACCTTC	CASSYYLNGGYTF
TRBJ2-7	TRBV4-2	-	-	TGTGCCAGCAGCCAAGATCTAACGAAGGTTAGCGTTGAGCAGTACTTC	CASSQDLTKVSVEQYF
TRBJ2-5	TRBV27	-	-	TGTGCCAGCAGTTTTGCCGGGAGAAGAGAGACCCAGTACTTC	CASSFAGRRETQYF